These T cell receptor beta chains were read from a single sample in a study of neurological immune-mediated disorders. TCRdb ran MiXCR on the 5' RACE reads and lists one entry per CDR3 protein. The sample has roughly 25,000 distinct CDR3 sequences; more than 6% are singletons. The sample consisted of PBMCs. Source of these receptors: a woman between 35 and 50 years old in good health. The CDR3 runs from the conserved cysteine through the conserved F or W. The D gene is left open where the match is weak. Size tells how often a clone was seen (once, few, many) or the class of an expanded clone, and some rows leave it out.

J | size | V | D | CDR3 | DNA
TRBJ2-5 | many | TRBV15 | NA | CATSTRGYQETQYF | TGTGCCACCAGCACACGGGGGTACCAAGAGACCCAGTACTTC
TRBJ2-2 | many | TRBV29-1 | NA | CSVSPGGANTGELFF | TGCAGCGTTTCCCCAGGAGGGGCGAACACCGGGGAGCTGTTTTTT
TRBJ2-1 | many | TRBV4-2 | NA | CASSQDAGGLDNEQFF | TGTGCCAGCAGCCAAGATGCCGGGGGGCTAGACAATGAGCAGTTCTTC
TRBJ2-7 | many | TRBV10-2 | TRBD2 | CASCSSGPTEQYF | TGCGCCAGCTGCTCTAGCGGCCCTACAGAGCAGTACTTC
TRBJ1-6 | many | TRBV7-2 | NA | CASSPRDRGSPLHF | TGTGCCAGCAGCCCTCGGGACCGAGGTTCACCCCTCCACTTT
TRBJ2-1 | many | TRBV10-3 | NA | CAKTGTKGGEQFF | TGTGCCAAGACCGGGACTAAGGGGGGTGAGCAGTTCTTC
TRBJ2-7 | NA | TRBV5-5 | TRBD1 | CASSLLGTAYEQYF | TGTGCCAGCAGCTTGCTTGGGACAGCGTACGAGCAGTACTTC
TRBJ2-1 | many | TRBV29-1 | NA | CSLVFRGRPDEQFF | TGCAGCCTCGTCTTTAGGGGCCGTCCGGATGAGCAGTTCTTC
TRBJ2-2 | medium-sized | TRBV6-4 | NA | CASSDSIGAPTGELFF | TGTGCCAGCAGTGACTCAATTGGCGCACCCACCGGGGAGCTGTTTTTT
TRBJ2-1 | many | TRBV7-3 | TRBD2 | CASRRASGRADEQFF | TGTGCCAGCAGACGAGCTAGCGGGAGGGCAGATGAGCAGTTCTTC
TRBJ2-7 | many | TRBV18 | NA | CASSPPGTFSSYEQYF | TGTGCCAGCTCACCACCCGGGACCTTTAGCTCCTACGAGCAGTACTTC
TRBJ1-2 | many | TRBV11-1 | NA | CASSLPSDVKVIF | TGTGCCAGCAGCTTACCGTCCGACGTGAAAGTTATCTTC